A single sample is the source of the 23 T cell receptor beta chains below, sequenced in a study of blood T cell repertoires in COVID-19. The table came from immunoSEQ multiplex PCR; TCRdb's copy has only in-frame clones and leaves some out. Of about 190,000 clones listed, 85% to 90% are singletons. Sequencing was done on a sample of PBMCs or T cells enriched from blood (not recorded which). The receptors shown here come from a woman in her 40s in a cohort exposed to, infected with or recovered from COVID-19 (not recorded which).

CDR3 region: CASRTSGQGFLDGYTF. The DNA of the CDR3 is TGTGCCAGCAGGACTTCGGGACAGGGTTTCCTTGATGGCTACACCTTC. The chain is built from TRBV28 and TRBJ1-2; the match to TRBD1 covers 9 bases. The CDR3 spans 16 residues. The ends lost 6 bases at V and 6 bases at J; junction bases unmatched: 14. Germline V gene lookup returns CDR1 MDHEN and CDR2 SYDVKM.

The V call is TRBV6-2 or TRBV6-3, the J call TRBJ2-4; 7 nucleotides align to TRBD2. Per germline, CDR1 MNHEY and CDR2 SVGEGT. V shed 1 base and J 1 base; nucleotides not matched to a gene: 1. The CDR3 loop spans 15 amino acids. CDR3 region: CASSYLREAKNIQYF. Here the CDR3 DNA reads TGTGCCAGCAGTTACTTGCGGGAGGCCAAAAACATTCAGTACTTC.

The CDR3 here is CASSLGTVASGETQYF. The CDR3 DNA reads TGTGCCAGCAGCTTAGGAACGGTGGCTAGCGGGGAGACCCAGTACTTC. The chain employs TRBV7-2 and TRBJ2-5, with 8 bases fitting TRBD2. The J segment lost 5 bases and the V segment lost 1 base, leaving 9 bases of the junction unmatched. CDR1 and CDR2 (germline): SGHTA, FQGNSA. This CDR3 region has 16 residues.

The rearrangement links TRBV11-2 to TRBJ1-1, with TRBD1 matching 9 bases. V was clipped by 4 bases and J by 1 base; unmatched bases: 4. This CDR3 contains 15 residues. The V gene's germline CDR1 is SGHAT and CDR2 FQNNGV. CDR3 bases: TGTGCCAGCAGCTACCCGACAGGGGGGAACACTGAAGCTTTCTTT. Its protein product is CASSYPTGGNTEAFF.

This chain links TRBV6-6 with TRBJ1-5; perhaps TRBD1 as D (6 bases). The V end lost 4 bases, the J end lost 6 bases, and 10 bases lay between the germline ends. CDR1 is MNHNY, CDR2 SVGAGI, per germline (reference sequence). This CDR3 spans 13 amino acids. The CDR3 spells CASSLQGAQPQHF. The CDR3 nucleotides read TGTGCCAGCAGTTTACAGGGAGCTCAGCCCCAGCATTTT.

A few counts support this clone. This CDR3 is also generated by other DNA sequences in the sample. The chain employs TRBV5-8 and TRBJ2-7, with D possibly matching TRBD1 (5 bases). The V gene's germline CDR1 is SGHTS and CDR2 YDEGEE. Trimming cost V 4 bases and J 4 bases, with 15 bases left between them. This CDR3 is 14 amino acids long. In nucleotides, the CDR3 is TGTGCCAGCAGCCCCTCGGCAGGGTCGTACGAGCAGTACTTC. Its protein is CASSPSAGSYEQYF.

The chain uses TRBV9 and TRBJ2-7, with 9 positions matching TRBD1. The V gene end was trimmed by 0 bases and the J gene end by 1 base; junction bases not matched to a gene: 5. The CDR3 is 16 amino acids. Germline-derived CDR1 and CDR2 are SGDLS and YYNGEE. The CDR3, as DNA: TGTGCCAGCAGCGTAGAAGGGACAGGGACGTCCTACGAGCAGTACTTC. This gives the protein CASSVEGTGTSYEQYF.

A note on this clone: The same CDR3 arises from other DNA sequences in this sample as well. The V gene is TRBV27, the J gene TRBJ1-2, with D possibly TRBD1 on 6 matching bases. Germline CDR1 is MNHEY and CDR2 is SMNVEV (reference sequence). The CDR3 is 14 amino acids. V lost 5 bases and J 2 bases, leaving 12 bases between the germline ends. The CDR3 sequence: CASSRRGSNYGYTF. In nucleotides, the CDR3 is TGTGCCAGCAGTCGCAGGGGTTCCAACTATGGCTACACCTTC.

This clone came up once. This chain joins TRBV5-8 and TRBJ1-2, with 9 nucleotides matching TRBD1. V lost 3 bases, J lost 4 bases, and 7 bases stayed unmatched. The V gene's germline CDR1 is SGHTS and CDR2 YDEGEE. The CDR3 has 15 amino acids. The CDR3 is CASSSRDRVTYGYTF. The CDR3 DNA reads as TGTGCCAGCAGCTCTCGGGACAGGGTCACCTATGGCTACACCTTC.

The chain links TRBV5-6 to TRBJ1-2, with no clear D. The CDR3 contains 14 residues. The germline gives CDR1 SGHDT, CDR2 YYEEEE. The V and J ends lost 0 bases and 4 bases respectively, with 10 bases between them. CDR3 bases: TGTGCCAGCAGCTTGGTCAGGAACCTCTATGGCTACACCTTC. Its translation: CASSLVRNLYGYTF.

The chain uses TRBV2 and TRBJ1-1; D not resolved. The CDR3 covers 14 residues. Trimming cost V 6 bases and J 3 bases, with 14 bases left between them. Germline CDR1 SNHLY, CDR2 FYNNEI. CDR3 in amino acids: CASRADGGDTEAFF. The CDR3 DNA sequence: TGTGCCAGCAGAGCGGACGGCGGGGACACTGAAGCTTTCTTT.

The J gene is TRBJ2-1, the V gene TRBV10-1, with TRBD2 matching 10 bases. Germline loops: CDR1 WNHNN, CDR2 SYGVQD (reference sequence). The CDR3 spans 16 residues. V shed 5 bases, J shed 6 bases, and the junction held 10 bases outside the gene matches. DNA of the CDR3: TGCGCCAGCAGTTTAGGAGCGGGAGGGCCCGGCAATGAGCAGTTCTTC. This codes for CASSLGAGGPGNEQFF.

This clone was counted once. V usage is TRBV2 and J usage is TRBJ2-1; possibly TRBD1 for D (7 bases). This CDR3 has 15 residues. Per germline, CDR1 SNHLY and CDR2 FYNNEI. Trimming left V 6 bases short and J 6 bases short, with 18 bases between. The CDR3 is CASREGTGEGNEQFF. CDR3 sequence (DNA): TGTGCCAGCAGGGAGGGCACAGGGGAAGGCAATGAGCAGTTCTTC.

The chain has TRBV5-1 and TRBJ1-1; possible D gene TRBD1, 6 bases. Germline CDR1 and CDR2: SGHRS and YFSETQ. Trimming took 9 bases from V and 5 from J, leaving 11 bases between them. This CDR3 has 11 residues. CDR3 sequence (DNA): TGCGCCATCCGGACAGAAACTGAAGCTTTCTTT. This gives the protein CAIRTETEAFF.

The chain links TRBV6-5 to TRBJ2-2; TRBD2 matches at 7 bases. The CDR3 has 14 amino acids. Germline CDR1 reads MNHEY; CDR2 reads SVGAGI. V lost 6 bases and J lost 6; bases outside the gene matches: 7. The CDR3, as DNA: TGTGCCAGCAGGCTGGGGGGGAGCGCCGGGGAGCTGTTTTTT. Protein: CASRLGGSAGELFF.

This clone was detected a few times. V is TRBV28 and J is TRBJ2-1, with D maybe TRBD2 (6 bases). Germline lookup yields CDR1 MDHEN and CDR2 SYDVKM. V was clipped by 7 bases and J by 9 bases, with 16 bases between them. CDR3 length equals 13 residues. CDR3 DNA sequence: TGTGCCAGCACCCTAGGAGGGGCCGGTGAGCAGTTCTTC. This sequence encodes CASTLGGAGEQFF.

The V gene is TRBV5-4, the J gene TRBJ2-5; TRBD2 matches 9 bases. V shed 6 bases and J 5 bases; nucleotides not matched to a gene: 8. This CDR3 comprises 14 residues. The germline V gene has CDR1 SGHNT and CDR2 YYREEE (reference sequence). The CDR3 loop reads CASTAGGGEETQYF. The CDR3 DNA follows: TGTGCCAGCACCGCGGGAGGGGGGGAGGAGACCCAGTACTTC. Supplemented by reference TRBV5-4 and TRBJ2-5, the full variable domain reads ETGVTQSPTHLIKTRGQQVTLRCSSQSGHNTVSWYQQALGQGPQFIFQYYREEENGRGNFPPRFSGLQFPNYSSELNVNALELDDSALYLCASTAGGGEETQYFGPGTRLLVL.

This chain links TRBV10-3 with TRBJ2-3; D is ambiguous. V was pared by 3 bases and J by 5 bases, with 3 bases between. CDR1 ENHRY and CDR2 SYGVKD come from the germline V gene. This CDR3 region has 11 residues. The CDR3 DNA reads TGTGCCATCAGTGATCGAGATACGCAGTATTTT. Amino acid sequence: CAISDRDTQYF.

The rearrangement links TRBV6-5 to TRBJ2-2, with D perhaps TRBD1 (5 bases). Trimming removed 6 bases from V and 9 bases from J, with 11 bases in between. CDR1 is MNHEY and CDR2 is SVGAGI in the germline V gene. The CDR3 is 12 amino acids. The CDR3 sequence: CASRAPDRELFF. Written as DNA, the CDR3 is TGTGCCAGCAGGGCCCCGGACAGGGAGCTGTTTTTT.

This sequence joins TRBV28 and TRBJ2-3; TRBD1 matches at 12 bases. Germline loops: CDR1 MDHEN, CDR2 SYDVKM. CDR3 length: 17 amino acids. The J segment lost 3 bases and the V segment lost 6 bases, leaving 10 bases of the junction unmatched. The CDR3 DNA sequence: TGTGCCAGCAGCCCAAGACCGGGACAGGGGGCAACAGATACGCAGTATTTT. Translating gives CASSPRPGQGATDTQYF.

This chain links TRBV4-1 with TRBJ1-5; 8 bases match TRBD1. V lost 2 bases and J lost 6; bases outside the gene matches: 3. Germline V gene lookup returns CDR1 MGHRA and CDR2 YSYEKL. The CDR3 spans 14 residues. CDR3 in amino acids: CASSQQGAVQPQHF. Here the CDR3 DNA reads TGCGCCAGCAGCCAACAGGGGGCGGTTCAGCCCCAGCATTTT.

This chain uses TRBV2 with TRBJ2-5, with TRBD2 matching over 10 bases. V lost 8 bases, J lost 2 bases, and 5 bases stayed unmatched. The CDR3 is made up of 14 amino acids. From germline, CDR1 is SNHLY and CDR2 FYNNEI. CDR3 amino acids: CASALAGVQETQYF. The CDR3 DNA reads as TGTGCCAGCGCCCTAGCGGGAGTTCAAGAGACCCAGTACTTC.

The chain links TRBV28 to TRBJ2-7; TRBD2 matches 11 bases. Germline V gene sequence: CDR1 MDHEN, CDR2 SYDVKM. The CDR3 is 15 residues long. Trimming took 4 bases from V and 7 from J; bases not matched to a gene: 9. The CDR3 nucleotides read TGTGCCAGCAGTTCCTGGGGGCTAGCGGGGGGAGAGCAGTACTTC. It translates to CASSSWGLAGGEQYF.